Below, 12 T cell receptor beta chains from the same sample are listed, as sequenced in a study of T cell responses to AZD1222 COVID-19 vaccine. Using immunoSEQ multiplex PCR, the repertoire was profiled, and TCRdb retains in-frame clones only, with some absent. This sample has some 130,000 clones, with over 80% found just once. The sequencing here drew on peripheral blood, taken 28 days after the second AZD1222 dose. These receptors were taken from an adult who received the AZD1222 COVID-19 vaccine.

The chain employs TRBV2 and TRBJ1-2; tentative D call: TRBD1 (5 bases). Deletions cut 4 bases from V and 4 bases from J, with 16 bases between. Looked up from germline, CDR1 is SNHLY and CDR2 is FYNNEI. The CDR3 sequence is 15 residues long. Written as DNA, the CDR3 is TGTGCCAGCAGTGCCATGGTGGGGGTGAGCTATGGCTACACCTTC. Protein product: CASSAMVGVSYGYTF.

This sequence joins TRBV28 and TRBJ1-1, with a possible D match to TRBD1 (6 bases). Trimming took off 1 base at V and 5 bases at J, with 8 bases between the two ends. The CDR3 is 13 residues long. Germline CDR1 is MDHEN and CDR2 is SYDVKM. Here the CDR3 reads CASSLSTGTEAFF. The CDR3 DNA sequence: TGTGCCAGCAGTTTATCGACAGGTACTGAAGCTTTCTTT.

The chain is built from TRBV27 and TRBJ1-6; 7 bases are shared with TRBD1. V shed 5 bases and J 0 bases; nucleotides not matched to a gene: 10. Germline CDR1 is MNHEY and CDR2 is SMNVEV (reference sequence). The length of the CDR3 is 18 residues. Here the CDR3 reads CASSPGQTYSSYNSPLHF. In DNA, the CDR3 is TGTGCCAGCAGTCCGGGACAGACCTATAGCTCCTATAATTCACCCCTCCACTTT.

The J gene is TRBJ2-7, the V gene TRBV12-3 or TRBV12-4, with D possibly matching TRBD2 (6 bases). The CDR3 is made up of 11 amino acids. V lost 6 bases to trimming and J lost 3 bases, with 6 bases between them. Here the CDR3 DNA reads TGTGCCAGCAGCGGGGGCTACGAGCAGTACTTC. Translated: CASSGGYEQYF.

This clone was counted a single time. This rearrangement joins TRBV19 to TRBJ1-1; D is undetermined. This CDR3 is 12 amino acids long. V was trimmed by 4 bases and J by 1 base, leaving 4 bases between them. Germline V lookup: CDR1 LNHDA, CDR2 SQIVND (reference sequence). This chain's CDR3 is CASSTRNTEAFF. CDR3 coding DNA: TGTGCCAGTAGTACAAGGAACACTGAAGCTTTCTTT.

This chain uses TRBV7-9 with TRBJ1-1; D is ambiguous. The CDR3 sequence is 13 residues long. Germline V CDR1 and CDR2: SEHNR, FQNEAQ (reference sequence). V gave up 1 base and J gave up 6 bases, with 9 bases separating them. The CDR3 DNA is TGTGCCAGCAGCTTAGGAGGGATTCCTGAAGCTTTCTTT. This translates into CASSLGGIPEAFF.

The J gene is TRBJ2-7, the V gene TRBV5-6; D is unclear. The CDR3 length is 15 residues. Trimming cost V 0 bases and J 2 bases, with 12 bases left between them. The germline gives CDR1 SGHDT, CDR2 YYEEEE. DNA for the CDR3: TGTGCCAGCAGCTTGGGTGAGGTGTGGGCCTACGAGCAGTACTTC. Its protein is CASSLGEVWAYEQYF. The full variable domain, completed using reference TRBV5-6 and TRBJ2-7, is DAGVTQSPTHLIKTRGQQVTLRCSPKSGHDTVSWYQQALGQGPQFIFQYYEEEERQRGNFPDRFSGHQFPNYSSELNVNALLLGDSALYLCASSLGEVWAYEQYFGPGTRLTVT.

CDR3 loop: CASSLGGATTDTQYF. The CDR3 bases are TGTGCCAGCAGCCTAGGAGGCGCCACCACAGATACGCAGTATTTT. The rearrangement uses TRBV7-3 and TRBJ2-3, with a tentative D call TRBD2 (5 bases). Germline lookup yields CDR1 SGHTA and CDR2 FQGTGA. The CDR3 runs to 15 residues. The germline V and J ends were trimmed by 5 bases and 2 bases, with 14 bases remaining between them.

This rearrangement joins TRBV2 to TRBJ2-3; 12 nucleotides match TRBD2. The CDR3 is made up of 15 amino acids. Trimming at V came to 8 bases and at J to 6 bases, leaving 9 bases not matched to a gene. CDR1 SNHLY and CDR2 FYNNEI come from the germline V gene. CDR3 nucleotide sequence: TGTGCCAGCGTAGGACTAGCGGGGCCGGGGGATACGCAGTATTTT. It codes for CASVGLAGPGDTQYF.

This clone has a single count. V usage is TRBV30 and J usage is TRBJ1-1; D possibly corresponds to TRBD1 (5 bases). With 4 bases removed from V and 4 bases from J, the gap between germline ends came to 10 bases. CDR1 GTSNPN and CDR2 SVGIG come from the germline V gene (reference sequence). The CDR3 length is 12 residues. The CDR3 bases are TGTGCCTGGATAGGGGATTTCACTGAAGCTTTCTTT. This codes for CAWIGDFTEAFF.

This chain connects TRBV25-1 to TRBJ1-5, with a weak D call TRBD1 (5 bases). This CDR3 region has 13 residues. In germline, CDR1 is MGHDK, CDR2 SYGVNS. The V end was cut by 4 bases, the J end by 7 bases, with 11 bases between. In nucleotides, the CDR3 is TGTGCCAGCAGTGGAGGGTGGGGGCAGCCCCAGCATTTT. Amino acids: CASSGGWGQPQHF.

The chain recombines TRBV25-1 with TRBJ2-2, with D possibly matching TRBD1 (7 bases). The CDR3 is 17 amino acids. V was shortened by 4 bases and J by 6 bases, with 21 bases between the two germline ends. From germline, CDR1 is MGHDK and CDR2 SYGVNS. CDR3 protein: CASSVHGGGQRAGELFF. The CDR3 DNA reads TGTGCCAGCAGTGTCCATGGAGGGGGACAGAGGGCCGGGGAGCTGTTTTTT.